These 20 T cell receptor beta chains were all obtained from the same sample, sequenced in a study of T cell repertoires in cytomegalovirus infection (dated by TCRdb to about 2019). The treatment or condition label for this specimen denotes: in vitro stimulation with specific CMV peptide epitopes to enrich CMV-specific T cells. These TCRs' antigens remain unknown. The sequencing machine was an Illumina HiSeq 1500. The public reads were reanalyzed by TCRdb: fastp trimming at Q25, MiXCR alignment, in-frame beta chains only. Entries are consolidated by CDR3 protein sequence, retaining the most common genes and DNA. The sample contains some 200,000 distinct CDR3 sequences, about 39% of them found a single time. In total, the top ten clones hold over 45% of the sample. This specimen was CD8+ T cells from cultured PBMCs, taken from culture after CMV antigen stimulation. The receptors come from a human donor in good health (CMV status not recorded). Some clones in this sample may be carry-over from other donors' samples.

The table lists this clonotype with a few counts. The CDR3 coding sequence is TGTGCCAGCAGCTCCACACAGACAGGGCAGGAGACCCAGTACTTC. Protein product: CASSSTQTGQETQYF. The chain has TRBV11-2 and TRBJ2-5; 7 bases are a match to TRBD1. CDR1 is SGHAT and CDR2 is FQNNGV in the germline V gene. With 4 bases clipped from V and 5 bases from J, the junction kept 10 bases outside the gene matches. CDR3 length: 15 residues.

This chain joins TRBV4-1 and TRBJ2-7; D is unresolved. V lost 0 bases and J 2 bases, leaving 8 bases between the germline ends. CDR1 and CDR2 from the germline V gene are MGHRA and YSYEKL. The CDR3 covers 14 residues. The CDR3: CASSQDKGTYEQYF. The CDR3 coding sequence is TGCGCCAGCAGCCAAGACAAGGGAACCTACGAGCAGTACTTC.

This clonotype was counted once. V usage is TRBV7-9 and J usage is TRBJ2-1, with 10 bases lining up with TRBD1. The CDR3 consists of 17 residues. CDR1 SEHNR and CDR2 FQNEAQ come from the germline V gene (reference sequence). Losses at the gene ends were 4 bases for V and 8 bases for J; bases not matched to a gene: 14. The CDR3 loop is CASSSFQAGTGVDEQFF. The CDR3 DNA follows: TGTGCCAGCAGCTCCTTCCAAGCCGGGACAGGGGTCGATGAGCAGTTCTTC.

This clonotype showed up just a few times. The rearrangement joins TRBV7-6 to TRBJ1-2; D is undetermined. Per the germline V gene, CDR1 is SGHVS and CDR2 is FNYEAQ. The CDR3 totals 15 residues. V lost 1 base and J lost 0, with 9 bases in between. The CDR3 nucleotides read TGTGCCAGCAGCTTAGAGGCTGACTCTAACTATGGCTACACCTTC. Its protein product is CASSLEADSNYGYTF. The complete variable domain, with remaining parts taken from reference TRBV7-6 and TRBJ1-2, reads GAGVSQSPRYKVTKRGQDVALRCDPISGHVSLYWYRQALGQGPEFLTYFNYEAQQDKSGLPNDRFSAERPEGSISTLTIQRTEQRDSAMYRCASSLEADSNYGYTFGSGTRLTVV.

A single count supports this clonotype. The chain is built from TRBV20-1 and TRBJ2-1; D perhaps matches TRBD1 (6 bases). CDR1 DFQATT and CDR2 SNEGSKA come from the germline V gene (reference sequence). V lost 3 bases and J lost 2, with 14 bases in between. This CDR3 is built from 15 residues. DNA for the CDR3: TGCAGTGCTAGTTCGGCAGGGGCTACCTACAATGAGCAGTTCTTC. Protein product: CSASSAGATYNEQFF.

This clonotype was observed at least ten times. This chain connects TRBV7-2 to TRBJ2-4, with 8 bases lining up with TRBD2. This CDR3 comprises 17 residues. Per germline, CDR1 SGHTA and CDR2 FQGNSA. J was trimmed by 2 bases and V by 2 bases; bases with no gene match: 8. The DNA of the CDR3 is TGTGCCAGCAGCTTACGAGCGGGAGAAGTATCCAAAAACATTCAGTACTTC. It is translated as CASSLRAGEVSKNIQYF.

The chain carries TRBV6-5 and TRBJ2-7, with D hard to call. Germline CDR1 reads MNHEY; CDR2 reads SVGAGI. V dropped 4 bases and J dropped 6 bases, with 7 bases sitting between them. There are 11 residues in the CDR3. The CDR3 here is CASSSGPEQYF. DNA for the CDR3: TGTGCCAGCAGTTCCGGGCCCGAGCAGTACTTC.

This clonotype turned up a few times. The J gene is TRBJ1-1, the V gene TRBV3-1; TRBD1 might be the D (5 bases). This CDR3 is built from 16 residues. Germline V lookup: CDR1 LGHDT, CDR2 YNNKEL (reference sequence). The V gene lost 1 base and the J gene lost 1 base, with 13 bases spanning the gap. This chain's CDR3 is CASSQVIWGRNTEAFF. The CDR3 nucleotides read TGTGCCAGCAGCCAAGTAATCTGGGGCAGGAACACTGAAGCTTTCTTT.

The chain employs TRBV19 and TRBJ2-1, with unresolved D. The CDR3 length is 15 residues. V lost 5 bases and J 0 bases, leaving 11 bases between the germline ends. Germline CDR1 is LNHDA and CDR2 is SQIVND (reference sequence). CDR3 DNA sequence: TGTGCCAGTAGTGTCGATACACGCTCCTACAATGAGCAGTTCTTC. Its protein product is CASSVDTRSYNEQFF.

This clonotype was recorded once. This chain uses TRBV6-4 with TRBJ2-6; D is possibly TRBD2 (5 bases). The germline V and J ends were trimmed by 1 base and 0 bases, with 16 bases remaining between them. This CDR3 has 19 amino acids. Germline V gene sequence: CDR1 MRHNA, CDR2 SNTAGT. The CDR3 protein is CASSDFGVGVPSGANVLTF. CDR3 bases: TGTGCCAGCAGTGACTTCGGGGTCGGCGTTCCCTCTGGGGCCAACGTCCTGACTTTC.

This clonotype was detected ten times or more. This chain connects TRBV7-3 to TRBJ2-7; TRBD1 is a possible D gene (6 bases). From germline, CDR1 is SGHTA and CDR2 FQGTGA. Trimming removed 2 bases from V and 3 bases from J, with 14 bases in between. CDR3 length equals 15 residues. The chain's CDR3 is CASSLGAGEVYEQYF. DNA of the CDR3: TGTGCCAGCAGCTTAGGGGCAGGGGAAGTCTACGAGCAGTACTTC.

CDR3 coding DNA: TGTGCCAGCAGTTTTCTAGCGAGGTACAATGAGCAGTTCTTC. Translating it yields CASSFLARYNEQFF. This rearrangement joins TRBV27 to TRBJ2-1, with D possibly matching TRBD2 (6 bases). CDR3 length equals 14 residues. Germline V gene sequence: CDR1 MNHEY, CDR2 SMNVEV (reference sequence). The V gene lost 3 bases and the J gene lost 4 bases, with 10 bases spanning the gap.

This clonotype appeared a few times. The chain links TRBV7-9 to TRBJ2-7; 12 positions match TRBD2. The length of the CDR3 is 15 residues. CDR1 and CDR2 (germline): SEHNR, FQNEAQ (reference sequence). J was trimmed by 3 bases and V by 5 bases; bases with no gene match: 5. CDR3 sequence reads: CASSVRLAGDYEQYF. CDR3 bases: TGTGCCAGCAGCGTCCGACTAGCGGGGGACTACGAGCAGTACTTC.

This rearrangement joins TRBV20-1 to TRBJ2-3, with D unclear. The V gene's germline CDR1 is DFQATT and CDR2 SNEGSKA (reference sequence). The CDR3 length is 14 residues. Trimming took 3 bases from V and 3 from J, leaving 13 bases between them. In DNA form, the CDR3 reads TGCAGTGCTAGCCGCTATCAAATTACAGATACGCAGTATTTT. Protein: CSASRYQITDTQYF.

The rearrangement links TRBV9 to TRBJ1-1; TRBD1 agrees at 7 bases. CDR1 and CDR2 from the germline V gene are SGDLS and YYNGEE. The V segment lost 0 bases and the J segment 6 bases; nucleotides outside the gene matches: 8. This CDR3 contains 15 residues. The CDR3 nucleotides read TGTGCCAGCAGCGTAGAGAGGACAGGTCAGCCTGAAGCTTTCTTT. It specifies CASSVERTGQPEAFF.

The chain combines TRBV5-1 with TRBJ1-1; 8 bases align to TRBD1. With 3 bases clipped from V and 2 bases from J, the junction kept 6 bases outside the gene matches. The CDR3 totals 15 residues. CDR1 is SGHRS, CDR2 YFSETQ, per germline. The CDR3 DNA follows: TGCGCCAGCAGCTGGAGGGGACAGGACAACACTGAAGCTTTCTTT. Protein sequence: CASSWRGQDNTEAFF.

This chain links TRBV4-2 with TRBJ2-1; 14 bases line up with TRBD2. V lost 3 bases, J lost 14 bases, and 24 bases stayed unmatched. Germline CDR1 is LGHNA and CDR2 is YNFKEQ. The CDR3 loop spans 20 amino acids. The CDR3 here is CASSQTPGTSGRLRMGDKFF. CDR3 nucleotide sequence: TGTGCCAGCAGCCAGACTCCGGGGACTAGCGGGAGATTAAGAATGGGTGATAAGTTCTTC.

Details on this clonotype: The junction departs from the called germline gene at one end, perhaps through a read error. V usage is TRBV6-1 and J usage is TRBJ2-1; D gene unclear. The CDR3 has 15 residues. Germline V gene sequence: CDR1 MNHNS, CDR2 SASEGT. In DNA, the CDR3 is TGTGCCAGCAACAAACAGCGTGCTGTGTACAATGTGCAGTTCTTC. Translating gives CASNKQRAVYNVQFF.

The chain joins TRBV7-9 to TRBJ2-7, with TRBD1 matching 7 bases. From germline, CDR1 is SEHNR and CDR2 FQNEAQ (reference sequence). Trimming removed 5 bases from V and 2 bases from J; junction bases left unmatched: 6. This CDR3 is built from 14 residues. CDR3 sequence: CASSPVQGTYEQYF. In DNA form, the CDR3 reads TGTGCCAGCAGCCCGGTACAGGGGACCTACGAGCAGTACTTC.

This CDR3 reads CASEEPRTGEKNYGYTF. DNA of the CDR3: TGTGCCAGCGAAGAGCCCCGTACAGGGGAGAAGAACTATGGCTACACCTTC. V usage is TRBV9 and J usage is TRBJ1-2; 7 nucleotides agree with TRBD1. Germline CDR1 reads SGDLS; CDR2 reads YYNGEE. This CDR3 contains 17 residues. V shed 7 bases and J 2 bases; nucleotides not matched to a gene: 17.